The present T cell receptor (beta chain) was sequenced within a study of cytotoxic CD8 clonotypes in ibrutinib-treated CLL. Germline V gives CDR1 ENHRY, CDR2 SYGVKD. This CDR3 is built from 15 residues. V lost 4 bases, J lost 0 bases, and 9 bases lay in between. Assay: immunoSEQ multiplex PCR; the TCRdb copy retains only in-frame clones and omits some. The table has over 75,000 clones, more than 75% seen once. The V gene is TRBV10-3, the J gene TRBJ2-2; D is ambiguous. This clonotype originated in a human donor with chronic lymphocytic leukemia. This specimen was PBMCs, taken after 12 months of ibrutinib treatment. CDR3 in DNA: TGTGCCATCAGTGTGGAGACTCCGAACACCGGGGAGCTGTTTTTT. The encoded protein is CAISVETPNTGELFF.